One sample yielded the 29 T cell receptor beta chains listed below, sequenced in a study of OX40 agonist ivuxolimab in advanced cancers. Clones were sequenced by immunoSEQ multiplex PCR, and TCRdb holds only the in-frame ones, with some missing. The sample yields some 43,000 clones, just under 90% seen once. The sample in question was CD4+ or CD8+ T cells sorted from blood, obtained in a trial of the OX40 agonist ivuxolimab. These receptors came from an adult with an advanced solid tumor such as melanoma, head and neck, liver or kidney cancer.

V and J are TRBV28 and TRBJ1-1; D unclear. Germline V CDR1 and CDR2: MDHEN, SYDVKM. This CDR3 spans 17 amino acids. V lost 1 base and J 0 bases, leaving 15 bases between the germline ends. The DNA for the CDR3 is TGTGCCAGCAGTTTATATGGACTGGGAAGGGTGAACACTGAAGCTTTCTTT. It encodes CASSLYGLGRVNTEAFF. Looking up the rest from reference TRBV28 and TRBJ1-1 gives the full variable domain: DVKVTQSSRYLVKRTGEKVFLECVQDMDHENMFWYRQDPGLGLRLIYFSYDVKMKEKGDIPEGYSVSREKKERFSLILESASTNQTSMYLCASSLYGLGRVNTEAFFGQGTRLTVV.

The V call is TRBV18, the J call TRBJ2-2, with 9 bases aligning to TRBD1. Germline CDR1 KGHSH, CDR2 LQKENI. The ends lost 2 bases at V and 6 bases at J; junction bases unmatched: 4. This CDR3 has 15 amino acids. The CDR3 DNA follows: TGTGCCAGCTCACCAACAGGGGGCGAGGCCGGGGAGCTGTTTTTT. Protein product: CASSPTGGEAGELFF.

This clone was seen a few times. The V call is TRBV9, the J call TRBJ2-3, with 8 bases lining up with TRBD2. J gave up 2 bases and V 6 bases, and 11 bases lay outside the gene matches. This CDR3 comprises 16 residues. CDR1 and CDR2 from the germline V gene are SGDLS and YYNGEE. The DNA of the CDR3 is TGTGCCAGCACCTCGGGGGGCGGGAGGATCACAGATACGCAGTATTTT. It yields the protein CASTSGGGRITDTQYF. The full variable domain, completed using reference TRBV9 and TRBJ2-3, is DSGVTQTPKHLITATGQRVTLRCSPRSGDLSVYWYQQSLDQGLQFLIQYYNGEERAKGNILERFSAQQFPDLHSELNLSSLELGDSALYFCASTSGGGRITDTQYFGPGTRLTVL.

The CDR3 bases are TGTGCCAGCAGCCCCCGGGGCGGGATTAACGAGCAGTACTTC. The encoded protein is CASSPRGGINEQYF. This chain uses TRBV7-2 with TRBJ2-7; perhaps TRBD2 as D (6 bases). The CDR3 consists of 14 residues. Trimming shortened V by 5 bases and J by 5 bases, and 16 bases separated the two germline ends. Germline V gene sequence: CDR1 SGHTA, CDR2 FQGNSA.

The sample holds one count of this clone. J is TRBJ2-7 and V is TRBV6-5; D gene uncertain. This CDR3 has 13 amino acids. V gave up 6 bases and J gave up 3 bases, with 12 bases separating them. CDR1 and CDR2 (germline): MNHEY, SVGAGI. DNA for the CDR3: TGTGCCAGCAGAGAGAACTACCTCTACGAGCAGTACTTC. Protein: CASRENYLYEQYF.

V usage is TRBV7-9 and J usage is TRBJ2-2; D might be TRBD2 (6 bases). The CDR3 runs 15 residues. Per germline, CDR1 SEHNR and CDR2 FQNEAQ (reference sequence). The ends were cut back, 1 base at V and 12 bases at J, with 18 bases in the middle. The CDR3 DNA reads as TGTGCCAGCAGCTTAGACGGCGGGGACTTCGTGAAGCTGTTTTTT. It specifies CASSLDGGDFVKLFF.

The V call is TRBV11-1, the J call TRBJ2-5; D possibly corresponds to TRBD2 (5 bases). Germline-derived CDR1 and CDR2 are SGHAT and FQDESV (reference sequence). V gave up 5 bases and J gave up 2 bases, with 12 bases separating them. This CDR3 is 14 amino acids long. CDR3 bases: TGTGCCAGCAGCCGCCGAGGGTGGCAAGAGACCCAGTACTTC. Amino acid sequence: CASSRRGWQETQYF.

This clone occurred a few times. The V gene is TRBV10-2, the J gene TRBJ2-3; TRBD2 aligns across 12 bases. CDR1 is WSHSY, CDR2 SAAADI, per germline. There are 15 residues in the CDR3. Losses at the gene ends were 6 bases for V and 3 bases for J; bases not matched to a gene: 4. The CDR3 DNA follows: TGCGCCAGCAGCGGACTAGCGGGATTGACAGATACGCAGTATTTT. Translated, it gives CASSGLAGLTDTQYF.

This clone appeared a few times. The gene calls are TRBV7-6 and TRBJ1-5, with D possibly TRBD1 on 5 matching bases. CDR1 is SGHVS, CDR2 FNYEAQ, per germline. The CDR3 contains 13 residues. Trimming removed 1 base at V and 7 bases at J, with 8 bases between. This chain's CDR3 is CASSLGGVQPQHF. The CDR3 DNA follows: TGTGCCAGCAGCTTAGGGGGGGTGCAGCCCCAGCATTTT.

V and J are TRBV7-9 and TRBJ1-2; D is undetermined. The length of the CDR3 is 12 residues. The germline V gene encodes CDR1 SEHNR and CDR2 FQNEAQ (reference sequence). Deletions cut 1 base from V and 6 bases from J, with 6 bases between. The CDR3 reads CASSLGLDGYTF. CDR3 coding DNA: TGTGCCAGCAGCTTAGGGCTAGATGGCTACACCTTC.

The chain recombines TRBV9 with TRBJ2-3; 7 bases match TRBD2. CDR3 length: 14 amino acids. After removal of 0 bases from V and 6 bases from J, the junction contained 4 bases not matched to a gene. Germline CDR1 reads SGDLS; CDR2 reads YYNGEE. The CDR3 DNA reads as TGTGCCAGCAGCGTAGATTCCGGGGGGGATACGCAGTATTTT. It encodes CASSVDSGGDTQYF. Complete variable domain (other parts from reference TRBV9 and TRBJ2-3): DSGVTQTPKHLITATGQRVTLRCSPRSGDLSVYWYQQSLDQGLQFLIQYYNGEERAKGNILERFSAQQFPDLHSELNLSSLELGDSALYFCASSVDSGGDTQYFGPGTRLTVL.

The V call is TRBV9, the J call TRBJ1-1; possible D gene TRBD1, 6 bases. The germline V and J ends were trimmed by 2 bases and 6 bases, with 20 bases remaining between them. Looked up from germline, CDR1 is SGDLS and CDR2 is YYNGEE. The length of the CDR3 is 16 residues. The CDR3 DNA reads TGTGCCAGCAGCGTTTCAACCGGCGGGACACCCGCTGAAGCTTTCTTT. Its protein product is CASSVSTGGTPAEAFF.

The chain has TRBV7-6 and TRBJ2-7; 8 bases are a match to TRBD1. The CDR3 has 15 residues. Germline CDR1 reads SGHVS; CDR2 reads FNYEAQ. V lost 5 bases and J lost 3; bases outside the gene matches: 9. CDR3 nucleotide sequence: TGTGCCAGCAGCCTTGGACAGGGCCCCTTCTACGAGCAGTACTTC. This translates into CASSLGQGPFYEQYF.

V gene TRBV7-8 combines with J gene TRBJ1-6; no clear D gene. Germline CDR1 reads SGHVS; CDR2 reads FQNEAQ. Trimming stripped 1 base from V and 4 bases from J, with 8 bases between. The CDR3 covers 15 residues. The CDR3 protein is CASSLDQAYNSPLHF. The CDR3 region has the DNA TGTGCCAGCAGCTTAGATCAGGCTTATAATTCACCCCTCCACTTT.

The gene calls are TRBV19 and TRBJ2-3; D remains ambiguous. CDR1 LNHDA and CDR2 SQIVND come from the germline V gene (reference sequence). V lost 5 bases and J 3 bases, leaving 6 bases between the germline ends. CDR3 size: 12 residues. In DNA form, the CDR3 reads TGTGCCAGTAGTCTGGGGACAGATACGCAGTATTTT. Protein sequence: CASSLGTDTQYF.

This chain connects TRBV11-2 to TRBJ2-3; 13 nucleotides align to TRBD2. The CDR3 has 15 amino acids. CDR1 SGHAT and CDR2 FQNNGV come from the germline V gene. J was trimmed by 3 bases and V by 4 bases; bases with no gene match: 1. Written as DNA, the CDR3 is TGTGCCAGCAGCTCGGGACTAGCGGGAACAGATACGCAGTATTTT. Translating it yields CASSSGLAGTDTQYF. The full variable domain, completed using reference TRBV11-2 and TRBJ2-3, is EAGVAQSPRYKIIEKRQSVAFWCNPISGHATLYWYQQILGQGPKLLIQFQNNGVVDDSQLPKDRFSAERLKGVDSTLKIQPAKLEDSAVYLCASSSGLAGTDTQYFGPGTRLTVL.

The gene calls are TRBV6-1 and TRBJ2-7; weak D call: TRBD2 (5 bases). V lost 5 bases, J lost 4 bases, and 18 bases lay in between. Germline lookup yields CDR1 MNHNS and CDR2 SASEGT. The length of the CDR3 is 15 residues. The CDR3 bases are TGTGCCAGCAGTCGCCTCGCTAGCATGGAATACGAGCAGTACTTC. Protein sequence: CASSRLASMEYEQYF.

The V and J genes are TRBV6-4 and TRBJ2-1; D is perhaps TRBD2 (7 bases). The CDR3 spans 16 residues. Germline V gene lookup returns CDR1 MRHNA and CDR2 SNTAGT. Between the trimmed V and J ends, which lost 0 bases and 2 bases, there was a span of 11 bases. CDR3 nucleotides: TGTGCCAGCAGTGACTCTGCGGGGGCCCCCTACAATGAGCAGTTCTTC. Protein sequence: CASSDSAGAPYNEQFF.

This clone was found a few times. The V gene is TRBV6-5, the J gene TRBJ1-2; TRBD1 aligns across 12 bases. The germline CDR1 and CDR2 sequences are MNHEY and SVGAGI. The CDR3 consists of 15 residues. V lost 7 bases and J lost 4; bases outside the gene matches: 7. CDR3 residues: CASTGQGAQAYGYTF. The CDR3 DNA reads TGTGCCAGCACGGGACAGGGGGCGCAAGCCTATGGCTACACCTTC.

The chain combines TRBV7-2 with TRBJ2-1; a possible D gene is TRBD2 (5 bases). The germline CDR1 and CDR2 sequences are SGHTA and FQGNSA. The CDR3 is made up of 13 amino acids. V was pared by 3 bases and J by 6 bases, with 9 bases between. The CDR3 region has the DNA TGTGCCAGCAGCTTGGAGCGGTTCAATGAGCAGTTCTTC. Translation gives CASSLERFNEQFF.

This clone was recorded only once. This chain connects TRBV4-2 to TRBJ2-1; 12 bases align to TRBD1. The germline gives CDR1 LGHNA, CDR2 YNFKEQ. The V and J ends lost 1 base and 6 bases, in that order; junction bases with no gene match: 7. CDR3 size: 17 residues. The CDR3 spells CASSQGIPGQGANEQFF. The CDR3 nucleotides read TGTGCCAGCAGCCAAGGGATACCGGGACAGGGGGCCAATGAGCAGTTCTTC.

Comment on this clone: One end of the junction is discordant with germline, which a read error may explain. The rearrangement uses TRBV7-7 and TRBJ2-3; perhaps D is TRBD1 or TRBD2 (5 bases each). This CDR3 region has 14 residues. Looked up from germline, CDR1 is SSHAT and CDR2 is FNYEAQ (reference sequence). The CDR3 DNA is TGTGCTAGCAGCTCCGGGACGGGCGGGGATACGCAGTATTTT. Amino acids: CASSSGTGGDTQYF.

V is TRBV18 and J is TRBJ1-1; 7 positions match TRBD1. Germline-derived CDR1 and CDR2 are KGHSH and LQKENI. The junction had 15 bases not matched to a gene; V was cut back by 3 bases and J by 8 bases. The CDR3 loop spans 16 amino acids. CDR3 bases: TGTGCCAGCTCACCCTTTATTGACAGGGCGGGACTAGAAGCTTTCTTT. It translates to CASSPFIDRAGLEAFF.

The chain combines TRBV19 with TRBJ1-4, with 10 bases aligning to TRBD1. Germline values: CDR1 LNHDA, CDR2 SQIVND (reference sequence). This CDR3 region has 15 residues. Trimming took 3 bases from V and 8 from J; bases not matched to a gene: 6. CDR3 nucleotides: TGTGCCAGTAGTATCGGGGGACAGGGGCGGGAAAAACTGTTTTTT. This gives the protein CASSIGGQGREKLFF.

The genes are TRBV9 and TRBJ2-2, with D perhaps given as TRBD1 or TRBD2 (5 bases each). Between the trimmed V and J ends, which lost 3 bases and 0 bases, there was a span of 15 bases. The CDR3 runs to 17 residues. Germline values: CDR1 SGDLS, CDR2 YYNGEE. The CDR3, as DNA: TGTGCCAGCAGCGCACAAGAAGGGACGGCGAACACCGGGGAGCTGTTTTTT. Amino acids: CASSAQEGTANTGELFF.

CDR3 nucleotides: TGTGCCAGCAGCCGCAAGGGATACGAGCAGTACTTC. This sequence encodes CASSRKGYEQYF. This sequence joins TRBV4-2 and TRBJ2-7; D remains unclear. V lost 4 bases and J 4 bases, leaving 8 bases between the germline ends. This CDR3 spans 12 amino acids. Germline lookup yields CDR1 LGHNA and CDR2 YNFKEQ.

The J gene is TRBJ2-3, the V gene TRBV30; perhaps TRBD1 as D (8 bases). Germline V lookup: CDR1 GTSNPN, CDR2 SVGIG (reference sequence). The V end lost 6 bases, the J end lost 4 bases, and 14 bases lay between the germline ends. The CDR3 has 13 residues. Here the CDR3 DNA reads TGTGCCTGCAACAGGGGGGGCGCAGATACGCAGTATTTT. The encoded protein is CACNRGGADTQYF. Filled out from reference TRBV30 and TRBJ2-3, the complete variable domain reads SQTIHQWPATLVQPVGSPLSLECTVEGTSNPNLYWYRQAAGRGLQLLFYSVGIGQISSEVPQNLSASRPQDRQFILSSKKLLLSDSGFYLCACNRGGADTQYFGPGTRLTVL.

The CDR3 sequence: CASRSGPGSYEQYF. The CDR3 nucleotides read TGTGCCAGCAGATCTGGCCCAGGGTCCTACGAGCAGTACTTC. The rearrangement joins TRBV7-2 to TRBJ2-7, with D tentatively TRBD1 (5 bases). The CDR3 loop spans 14 amino acids. Trimming cost V 6 bases and J 1 base, with 13 bases left between them. CDR1 SGHTA and CDR2 FQGNSA come from the germline V gene.

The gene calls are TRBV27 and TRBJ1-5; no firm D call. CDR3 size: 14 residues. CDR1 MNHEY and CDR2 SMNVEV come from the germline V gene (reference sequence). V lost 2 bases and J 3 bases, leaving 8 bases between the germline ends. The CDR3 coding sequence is TGTGCCAGCAGTTTAAGAGACAACAATCAGCCCCAGCATTTT. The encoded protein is CASSLRDNNQPQHF.